The 27 T cell receptor beta chains reported below all come from one sample, sequenced in a study of blood T cell repertoires in COVID-19. TCRdb's copy holds only in-frame clones and misses some; the assay was immunoSEQ multiplex PCR. The table records about 250,000 clones, under 90% of them present only once. Sequenced material: PBMCs or T cells enriched from blood (not recorded which). These receptors originate from a woman in her 30s with acute COVID-19.

J is TRBJ2-1 and V is TRBV6-5, with unresolved D. CDR3 length equals 15 residues. The V end was cut by 2 bases, the J end by 0 bases, with 8 bases between. The germline V gene encodes CDR1 MNHEY and CDR2 SVGAGI. This CDR3 is CASSYTVSSYNEQFF. CDR3 bases: TGTGCCAGCAGTTACACGGTGAGCTCCTACAATGAGCAGTTCTTC.

For the CDR3, the DNA is TGTGCCAGCAAACGGGCTCGAGGGTCCGGCTATGGCTACACCTTC. Its translation is CASKRARGSGYGYTF. The gene calls are TRBV6-5 and TRBJ1-2, with D hard to call. The CDR3 spans 15 residues. Germline values: CDR1 MNHEY, CDR2 SVGAGI. Trimming left V 7 bases short and J 4 bases short, with 19 bases between.

The V gene is TRBV7-3, the J gene TRBJ2-3; the match to TRBD2 covers 7 bases. With V trimmed by 5 bases and J by 0 bases, 8 bases remained unmatched. The CDR3 sequence is 16 residues long. Germline V gives CDR1 SGHTA, CDR2 FQGTGA. CDR3 sequence (DNA): TGTGCCAGCAGCCCCCAAGCGGGGAGGAGCACAGATACGCAGTATTTT. The encoded protein is CASSPQAGRSTDTQYF.

This clone was counted a few times. The chain employs TRBV11-2 and TRBJ2-3; TRBD2 agrees at 7 bases. V shed 2 bases, J shed 2 bases, and the junction held 7 bases outside the gene matches. Germline V CDR1 and CDR2: SGHAT, FQNNGV. The CDR3 consists of 16 residues. CDR3 DNA: TGTGCCAGCAGCTTACGCGCTAGCGGAAACACAGATACGCAGTATTTT. Translating gives CASSLRASGNTDTQYF.

The chain carries TRBV13 and TRBJ2-2; 9 bases are a match to TRBD2. From germline, CDR1 is PRHDT and CDR2 FYEKMQ (reference sequence). With 0 bases clipped from V and 4 bases from J, the junction kept 3 bases outside the gene matches. The CDR3 is 16 residues long. Here the CDR3 DNA reads TGTGCCAGCAGCTTAGGGCGGGGGGGCCCCACCGGGGAGCTGTTTTTT. It yields the protein CASSLGRGGPTGELFF. Full variable domain (rest looked up from reference TRBV13 and TRBJ2-2): AAGVIQSPRHLIKEKRETATLKCYPIPRHDTVYWYQQGPGQDPQFLISFYEKMQSDKGSIPDRFSAQQFSDYHSELNMSSLELGDSALYFCASSLGRGGPTGELFFGEGSRLTVL.

V usage is TRBV29-1 and J usage is TRBJ1-5; no reliable D call. The CDR3 has 14 amino acids. Germline lookup yields CDR1 SQVTM and CDR2 ANQGSEA. Trimming pared 4 bases from V and 2 bases from J, leaving 12 bases between. The CDR3 nucleotides are TGCAGCGTTGGGGAGGAGCTGGGCAATCAGCCCCAGCATTTT. Its translation is CSVGEELGNQPQHF.

The V gene is TRBV9, the J gene TRBJ1-3, with D tentatively TRBD1 (5 bases). Germline-derived CDR1 and CDR2 are SGDLS and YYNGEE. V shed 0 bases and J shed 0 bases, with 10 bases lying between them. This CDR3 has 16 residues. The CDR3 region is CASSVGTGASGNTIYF. The CDR3, as DNA: TGTGCCAGCAGCGTAGGTACAGGAGCCTCTGGAAACACCATATATTTT.

The chain links TRBV9 to TRBJ2-2; D remains ambiguous. This CDR3 contains 13 residues. The germline V and J ends were trimmed by 6 bases and 3 bases, with 9 bases remaining between them. CDR1 SGDLS and CDR2 YYNGEE come from the germline V gene. CDR3 residues: CASNKEYTGELFF. The DNA for the CDR3 is TGTGCCAGCAACAAGGAGTACACCGGGGAGCTGTTTTTT.

The chain is built from TRBV2 and TRBJ1-5; 7 bases match TRBD1. This CDR3 region has 14 residues. Germline-derived CDR1 and CDR2 are SNHLY and FYNNEI. With V trimmed by 5 bases and J by 6 bases, 7 bases remained unmatched. The chain's CDR3 is CASSPQGLSQPQHF. In DNA, the CDR3 is TGTGCCAGCAGTCCACAGGGGCTGAGTCAGCCCCAGCATTTT.

The V and J genes are TRBV27 and TRBJ1-1; no firm D call. CDR3 length equals 14 residues. Trimming left V 6 bases short and J 2 bases short, with 13 bases between. The germline V gene encodes CDR1 MNHEY and CDR2 SMNVEV (reference sequence). The CDR3 bases are TGTGCCAGCAGCCTCGCTCGGGTCAACACTGAAGCTTTCTTT. It is translated as CASSLARVNTEAFF.

The chain has TRBV28 and TRBJ2-7; 8 nucleotides agree with TRBD1. The CDR3 runs to 17 residues. V dropped 3 bases and J dropped 1; count of bases not matched to a gene: 11. Germline V gene lookup returns CDR1 MDHEN and CDR2 SYDVKM. CDR3 in amino acids: CASSFEEITGGSYEQYF. The CDR3 nucleotides read TGTGCCAGCAGTTTCGAAGAGATAACAGGGGGATCCTACGAGCAGTACTTC. Full variable domain (rest looked up from reference TRBV28 and TRBJ2-7): DVKVTQSSRYLVKRTGEKVFLECVQDMDHENMFWYRQDPGLGLRLIYFSYDVKMKEKGDIPEGYSVSREKKERFSLILESASTNQTSMYLCASSFEEITGGSYEQYFGPGTRLTVT.

This clone is a singleton in its sample. The genes are TRBV27 and TRBJ2-5; D perhaps matches TRBD1 (6 bases). The length of the CDR3 is 16 residues. The germline V and J ends were trimmed by 0 bases and 4 bases, with 15 bases remaining between them. The germline gives CDR1 MNHEY, CDR2 SMNVEV (reference sequence). The CDR3 region is CASSLSIAGAGETQYF. In DNA, the CDR3 is TGTGCCAGCAGTTTATCGATTGCAGGGGCTGGAGAGACCCAGTACTTC.

The chain is built from TRBV5-1 and TRBJ2-2, with 10 bases aligning to TRBD2. CDR1 SGHRS and CDR2 YFSETQ come from the germline V gene. This CDR3 region has 18 residues. V shed 0 bases and J 5 bases; nucleotides not matched to a gene: 10. The CDR3 bases are TGCGCCAGCAGCTTGGAGGCTAGCGGGGGAAGGAGAACCGGGGAGCTGTTTTTT. Its translation is CASSLEASGGRRTGELFF.

This rearrangement joins TRBV28 to TRBJ1-1; D gene unclear. CDR1 is MDHEN and CDR2 is SYDVKM in the germline V gene. V lost 3 bases to trimming and J lost 4 bases, with 12 bases between them. The CDR3 extends over 14 amino acids. For the CDR3, the DNA is TGTGCCAGCAGTTTTCGGGGTATAGGCACTGAAGCTTTCTTT. Its protein is CASSFRGIGTEAFF. Complete variable domain (other parts from reference TRBV28 and TRBJ1-1): DVKVTQSSRYLVKRTGEKVFLECVQDMDHENMFWYRQDPGLGLRLIYFSYDVKMKEKGDIPEGYSVSREKKERFSLILESASTNQTSMYLCASSFRGIGTEAFFGQGTRLTVV.

The V gene is TRBV6-5, the J gene TRBJ1-5; the match to TRBD1 covers 7 bases. The CDR3 is made up of 15 amino acids. With 6 bases clipped from V and 6 bases from J, the junction kept 11 bases outside the gene matches. Looked up from germline, CDR1 is MNHEY and CDR2 is SVGAGI. CDR3 sequence: CASRSSRGGGQPQHF. The CDR3 nucleotides are TGTGCCAGCAGAAGTTCTAGAGGGGGCGGTCAGCCCCAGCATTTT.

The chain joins TRBV11-2 to TRBJ1-6, with D possibly matching TRBD1 (6 bases). Germline CDR1 and CDR2: SGHAT and FQNNGV. This CDR3 region has 15 residues. Trimming shortened V by 5 bases and J by 10 bases, and 18 bases separated the two germline ends. The CDR3 nucleotides are TGTGCCAGCAGCAAAAGACCAGGGGAAGGGTCACCCCTCCACTTT. It codes for CASSKRPGEGSPLHF.

The V call is TRBV5-4, the J call TRBJ1-4; 7 bases fit TRBD1. This CDR3 region has 16 residues. Per the germline V gene, CDR1 is SGHNT and CDR2 is YYREEE (reference sequence). After removal of 4 bases from V and 0 bases from J, the junction contained 6 bases not matched to a gene. The CDR3 bases are TGTGCCAGCAGCATCGGGACAGTTGCAACTAATGAAAAACTGTTTTTT. Protein: CASSIGTVATNEKLFF.

The J gene is TRBJ1-5, the V gene TRBV4-2, with 9 bases lining up with TRBD1. Trimming at V came to 0 bases and at J to 9 bases, leaving 12 bases not matched to a gene. This CDR3 has 17 amino acids. CDR1 LGHNA and CDR2 YNFKEQ come from the germline V gene. CDR3 protein: CASSQDYEQGAVLPQHF. The DNA of the CDR3 is TGTGCCAGCAGCCAAGATTACGAACAGGGGGCAGTGCTGCCCCAGCATTTT.

This clone occurred once. This sequence joins TRBV3-1 (or the pseudogene TRBV3-2) and TRBJ2-3; 8 bases fit TRBD2. The CDR3 extends over 14 amino acids. With 6 bases clipped from V and 4 bases from J, the junction kept 6 bases outside the gene matches. Germline V gene data show CDR1 as LGHDT and CDR2 as YNNKEL (reference sequence). The CDR3 here is CASRRGLVPDTQYF. The CDR3 nucleotides are TGTGCCAGCAGGAGGGGACTAGTACCAGATACGCAGTATTTT.

The chain recombines TRBV29-1 with TRBJ1-3, with D unresolved. The ends were cut back, 3 bases at V and 1 base at J, with 10 bases in the middle. The CDR3 runs to 14 residues. Germline V gives CDR1 SQVTM, CDR2 ANQGSEA. This CDR3 reads CSVDEQASGNTIYF. Written as DNA, the CDR3 is TGCAGCGTTGACGAGCAGGCGTCTGGAAACACCATATATTTT.

The CDR3 DNA is TGTGCCAGCAGCCTAGGCGGCCGGGTTGCGAAAGAAAAACTGTTTTTT. Protein sequence: CASSLGGRVAKEKLFF. The V call is TRBV7-8, the J call TRBJ1-4; no reliable D call. CDR1 SGHVS and CDR2 FQNEAQ come from the germline V gene. The V end was cut by 5 bases, the J end by 8 bases, with 21 bases between. The CDR3 has 16 amino acids.

The rearrangement links TRBV5-1 to TRBJ1-2; tentatively, D is TRBD1 (5 bases). V lost 2 bases, J lost 4 bases, and 9 bases lay in between. Germline loops: CDR1 SGHRS, CDR2 YFSETQ. This CDR3 region has 13 residues. CDR3 in DNA: TGCGCCAGCAGCTTACAGGATTCCTATGGCTACACCTTC. Protein sequence: CASSLQDSYGYTF.

This chain links TRBV6-5 with TRBJ2-7; TRBD2 is a possible D gene (5 bases). The CDR3 totals 14 residues. V lost 4 bases and J lost 4, with 14 bases in between. CDR1 and CDR2 from the germline V gene are MNHEY and SVGAGI. This chain's CDR3 is CASSSYGGPYEQYF. CDR3 DNA: TGTGCCAGCAGTTCCTATGGAGGCCCGTACGAGCAGTACTTC.

This clone has a single count. This chain connects TRBV7-9 to TRBJ1-1; 12 bases fit TRBD1. Germline V gene data show CDR1 as SEHNR and CDR2 as FQNEAQ (reference sequence). The trim removed 1 base at V and 1 base at J, leaving 4 bases unmatched. The CDR3 contains 17 residues. CDR3 protein: CASSLEGTGGTNTEAFF. The CDR3 coding sequence is TGTGCCAGCAGCTTAGAAGGGACAGGGGGCACGAACACTGAAGCTTTCTTT.

The chain uses TRBV6-4 and TRBJ2-7, with 11 nucleotides matching TRBD1. Germline CDR1 and CDR2: MRHNA and SNTAGT. The CDR3 loop spans 18 amino acids. The V and J ends lost 6 bases and 4 bases, in that order; junction bases with no gene match: 17. The CDR3 loop reads CASRTTTGTGGSDYEQYF. The CDR3 coding sequence is TGTGCCAGCAGGACCACAACCGGGACAGGGGGTTCGGATTACGAGCAGTACTTC.

This clone was observed a few times. The rearrangement joins TRBV28 to TRBJ1-5; the match to TRBD1 covers 7 bases. The CDR3 consists of 16 residues. The germline V gene has CDR1 MDHEN and CDR2 SYDVKM. The V gene end was trimmed by 5 bases and the J gene end by 0 bases; junction bases not matched to a gene: 7. The CDR3 DNA reads as TGTGCCAGCAGTAGAACAGGGGATTATAGCAATCAGCCCCAGCATTTT. Translating gives CASSRTGDYSNQPQHF.

V and J are TRBV7-2 and TRBJ2-7; TRBD2 is a possible D gene (6 bases). The CDR3 is made up of 14 amino acids. From germline, CDR1 is SGHTA and CDR2 FQGNSA. Trimming shortened V by 3 bases and J by 4 bases, and 13 bases separated the two germline ends. The CDR3 bases are TGTGCCAGCAGCTTGAACCAGGGAGGATACGAGCAGTACTTC. Translation: CASSLNQGGYEQYF.